The following is a T cell receptor (beta chain) sequence with its context. Just one base apart from a much larger clone, this may be a read error. The source of the sample is a study of early T cells in non-severe SARS-CoV-2 infection. Study details: The sequenced material was bulk RNA from unsorted whole blood, and its chains were unpaired.

Individual cDNA molecules carried attached unique molecular identifiers. TCRdb re-called the 5' RACE reads through MiXCR, storing one row per CDR3 protein. Of under 85,000 distinct CDR3 sequences in the sample, 9% to 13% were seen once. This receptor was identified in an adult who was a healthcare worker with PCR-confirmed SARS-CoV-2 infection or an uninfected control (not recorded which). The sequenced material came from whole blood.

Here the CDR3 DNA reads TGTCCCAGCTCACCACAACCCTTGCTCGAGCAGTACTTC. Translating gives CPSSPQPLLEQYF. The chain employs TRBV18 and TRBJ2-7; D gene ambiguous. The CDR3 consists of 13 residues. Germline loops: CDR1 KGHSH, CDR2 LQKENI.